A single sample gave rise to the 18 T cell receptor beta chains below, sequenced in a study of T cell repertoires in cytomegalovirus infection. These receptors' targets are unknown. MiXCR was run by TCRdb on the reads, yielding one entry per CDR3 protein. The sample lists more than 65,000 distinct CDR3 sequences, 45% to 55% occurring once. The input for sequencing was CD8+ T cells from cultured PBMCs, taken from culture after CMV antigen stimulation. Receptor source: a human donor in good health (CMV status not recorded). Some clones in this sample may be carry-over from other donors' samples.

This chain uses TRBV28 with TRBJ2-1; D unclear. The CDR3 has 12 amino acids. CDR1 and CDR2 from the germline V gene are MDHEN and SYDVKM. Deletions cut 6 bases from V and 15 bases from J, with 18 bases between. Written as DNA, the CDR3 is TGTGCCAGCAGCCCCGGCAGACTCTTTGGGTTCTTC. Translation gives CASSPGRLFGFF.

V gene TRBV6-5 combines with J gene TRBJ1-1, with a weak D call TRBD1 (5 bases). The germline V gene has CDR1 MNHEY and CDR2 SVGAGI. CDR3 size: 15 residues. V was clipped by 6 bases and J by 5 bases, with 19 bases between them. As DNA, the CDR3 is TGTGCCAGCAGGGCCGGGTCTGGGGGAGGAACTGAAGCTTTCTTT. This encodes CASRAGSGGGTEAFF.

The CDR3 nucleotides are TGTGCCAGCAGTTACTCGATTGGGGTAGGCAATGACGAGCAGTTCTTC. Residues: CASSYSIGVGNDEQFF. The chain links TRBV6-5 to TRBJ2-1; D ambiguous. V lost 0 bases to trimming and J lost 10 bases, with 19 bases between them. This CDR3 has 16 amino acids. Germline CDR1 is MNHEY and CDR2 is SVGAGI.

The chain has TRBV27 and TRBJ2-1; 8 nucleotides agree with TRBD2. The CDR3 is 17 residues long. From germline, CDR1 is MNHEY and CDR2 SMNVEV (reference sequence). V trimming: 5 bases; J trimming: 3 bases; junction bases outside the gene matches: 12. CDR3 amino acids: CASSPPPQRELYNEQFF. CDR3 coding DNA: TGTGCCAGCAGTCCACCCCCCCAGCGGGAGCTCTACAATGAGCAGTTCTTC.

The V gene is TRBV7-6, the J gene TRBJ1-2, with D maybe TRBD1 (5 bases). This CDR3 spans 15 amino acids. Germline V gene lookup returns CDR1 SGHVS and CDR2 FNYEAQ. The V end lost 5 bases, the J end lost 10 bases, and 23 bases lay between the germline ends. The DNA of the CDR3 is TGTGCCAGCAGCCCATCAGCCCTCAGGGATGAGTACTACACCTTC. This codes for CASSPSALRDEYYTF.

This clonotype was seen a handful of times. The rearrangement links TRBV7-6 to TRBJ1-1, with D possibly matching TRBD1 (6 bases). This CDR3 has 17 residues. Germline values: CDR1 SGHVS, CDR2 FNYEAQ. Trimming removed 1 base from V and 5 bases from J, with 20 bases in between. CDR3 region: CASSLVGAGWDGTEAFF. CDR3 DNA: TGTGCCAGCAGCTTAGTGGGGGCAGGTTGGGATGGTACTGAAGCTTTCTTT.

This clonotype came up a few times. This chain joins TRBV28 and TRBJ1-2, with 8 bases that match TRBD1. CDR1 MDHEN and CDR2 SYDVKM come from the germline V gene. Losses at the gene ends were 5 bases for V and 4 bases for J; bases not matched to a gene: 9. The CDR3 is 15 amino acids. CDR3 sequence reads: CASSPLEDRVYGYTF. CDR3 coding DNA: TGTGCCAGCAGTCCCCTCGAGGACAGGGTCTATGGCTACACCTTC.

The V and J genes are TRBV28 and TRBJ1-1; D possibly corresponds to TRBD1 (5 bases). This CDR3 is 13 amino acids long. Germline V gives CDR1 MDHEN, CDR2 SYDVKM. V was trimmed by 5 bases and J by 7 bases, leaving 14 bases between them. The CDR3 coding sequence is TGTGCCAGCAGTCCGGGGGGGGAGGGTGAAGCTTTCTTT. Encoded protein: CASSPGGEGEAFF.

The chain combines TRBV6-1 with TRBJ2-1; 8 bases line up with TRBD1. J was trimmed by 2 bases and V by 7 bases; bases with no gene match: 7. CDR1 and CDR2 (germline): MNHNS, SASEGT. This CDR3 spans 15 amino acids. The CDR3 DNA follows: TGTGCCAGCACCCCAGACAGGGGTCCCTACAATGAGCAGTTCTTC. Protein sequence: CASTPDRGPYNEQFF.

The chain carries TRBV7-2 and TRBJ2-1, with 8 bases fitting TRBD2. CDR3 length: 14 amino acids. Germline trimming cut 2 bases from V and 6 bases from J; bases unmatched to any gene: 3. Germline CDR1 and CDR2: SGHTA and FQGNSA. CDR3 nucleotide sequence: TGTGCCAGCAGCTTAAACGGGGGGGGCAATGAGCAGTTCTTC. This translates into CASSLNGGGNEQFF.

This clonotype appeared once. The chain is built from TRBV7-8 and TRBJ2-1; 9 bases are shared with TRBD1. The germline CDR1 and CDR2 sequences are SGHVS and FQNEAQ. The CDR3 totals 17 residues. V lost 5 bases to trimming and J lost 0 bases; unmatched junction nucleotides: 8. DNA of the CDR3: TGTGCCAGCAGCGTAGACAGGGGGTTGAGCTCCTACAATGAGCAGTTCTTC. This gives the protein CASSVDRGLSSYNEQFF. Combining the CDR3 with reference TRBV7-8 and TRBJ2-1 gives the whole variable domain GAGVSQSPRYKVAKRGQDVALRCDPISGHVSLFWYQQALGQGPEFLTYFQNEAQLDKSGLPSDRFFAERPEGSVSTLKIQRTQQEDSAVYLCASSVDRGLSSYNEQFFGPGTRLTVL.

This chain links TRBV7-9 with TRBJ1-1; possible D gene TRBD1, 5 bases. CDR3 length: 16 residues. Germline assignment: CDR1 SEHNR and CDR2 FQNEAQ (reference sequence). V was cut by 5 bases and J by 10 bases, with 26 bases left in between. DNA for the CDR3: TGTGCCAGCAGCCCCGGTGGGGGAAAAGTCCGGTTGGGAGCTTTCTTT. This gives the protein CASSPGGGKVRLGAFF.

The chain joins TRBV27 to TRBJ2-1; 16 bases are a match to TRBD2. J was trimmed by 9 bases and V by 5 bases; bases with no gene match: 13. CDR3 size: 18 residues. The V gene's germline CDR1 is MNHEY and CDR2 SMNVEV (reference sequence). The DNA for the CDR3 is TGTGCCAGCAGTACGGGACTAGCGGGAGGGTTCAAGAGGGGTGAGCAGTTCTTC. Amino acids: CASSTGLAGGFKRGEQFF.

This clonotype was recorded a few times. V and J are TRBV7-6 and TRBJ2-1; D is undetermined. V was shortened by 4 bases and J by 1 base, with 8 bases between the two germline ends. CDR1 is SGHVS and CDR2 is FNYEAQ in the germline V gene. This CDR3 region has 14 residues. The CDR3 region is CASSSDGSYNEQFF. In nucleotides, the CDR3 is TGTGCCAGCAGCTCGGACGGGTCCTACAATGAGCAGTTCTTC.

The chain links TRBV7-8 to TRBJ2-5; D not resolved. The CDR3 has 12 amino acids. CDR1 is SGHVS, CDR2 FQNEAQ, per germline. V gave up 5 bases and J gave up 2 bases, with 6 bases separating them. In nucleotides, the CDR3 is TGTGCCAGCAGCCCACGTCAAGAGACCCAGTACTTC. Translated: CASSPRQETQYF.

CDR3 loop: CASSILASEQFF. DNA for the CDR3: TGTGCCAGTAGTATCTTAGCGAGTGAGCAGTTCTTC. This chain connects TRBV19 to TRBJ2-1; D is perhaps TRBD2 (5 bases). Trimming stripped 3 bases from V and 9 bases from J, with 9 bases between. CDR1 LNHDA and CDR2 SQIVND come from the germline V gene (reference sequence). The CDR3 consists of 12 residues.

The chain carries TRBV28 and TRBJ1-5; 7 bases align to TRBD1. The germline gives CDR1 MDHEN, CDR2 SYDVKM. The trim removed 5 bases at V and 7 bases at J, leaving 11 bases unmatched. The CDR3 has 15 amino acids. The CDR3 DNA is TGTGCCAGCAGTCCCTCGACAGGGCTGAAGCAGCCCCAGCATTTT. It translates to CASSPSTGLKQPQHF. The full variable domain, rest sourced from reference TRBV28 and TRBJ1-5, is DVKVTQSSRYLVKRTGEKVFLECVQDMDHENMFWYRQDPGLGLRLIYFSYDVKMKEKGDIPEGYSVSREKKERFSLILESASTNQTSMYLCASSPSTGLKQPQHFGDGTRLSIL.

This chain links TRBV7-9 with TRBJ2-1; 8 positions agree with TRBD2. The CDR3 loop spans 15 amino acids. Germline lookup yields CDR1 SEHNR and CDR2 FQNEAQ (reference sequence). V lost 5 bases, J lost 10 bases, and 13 bases stayed unmatched. The CDR3 region has the DNA TGTGCCAGCAGCCCCCAGGGACTAGGATATGGAGAGCAGTTCTTC. Protein product: CASSPQGLGYGEQFF.